This TCR beta chain is from a study of Graves' ophthalmopathy and Graves' hyperthyroidism. For repertoire sequencing, the TCR beta CDR3 regions were amplified from RNA transcripts. HTBI-primed first-round RT-PCR preceded second-round multiplex PCR. One entry per CDR3 protein results from TCRdb running MiXCR on the multiplex PCR reads. This sample carries about 410,000 distinct CDR3 sequences, 15% to 20% of them seen once, and the ten largest clones take around 1.6%. Germline loops: CDR1 LNHNV, CDR2 YYDKDF (reference sequence). The CDR3 runs to 14 residues. The V gene lost 1 base and the J gene lost 6 bases, with 9 bases spanning the gap. This clonotype was picked up many times.

The sequenced material came from peripheral blood. This chain uses TRBV15 with TRBJ2-2; D not certain. This receptor was obtained from a woman younger than 30 with Graves' ophthalmopathy. In nucleotides, the CDR3 is TGTGCCACCAGCAGAGTAGGCCCCCCCGGGGAGCTGTTTTTT. This encodes CATSRVGPPGELFF.